A single sample gave rise to the 7 T cell receptor beta chains below, sequenced in a study of blood T cell repertoires in COVID-19. Assay used: immunoSEQ multiplex PCR; TCRdb lists only in-frame clones, some missing. The sample records over 250,000 clones, 85% being singletons. What was sequenced was peripheral blood. Receptors were obtained from a human donor in a cohort sampled during active COVID-19.

This rearrangement joins TRBV3-1 (or the pseudogene TRBV3-2) to TRBJ1-6, with unresolved D. The germline gives CDR1 LGHDT, CDR2 YNNKEL (reference sequence). V lost 2 bases and J lost 7, with 9 bases in between. The CDR3 is made up of 14 amino acids. For the CDR3, the DNA is TGTGCCAGCAGCCAACTTGGAGGCAATTCACCCCTCCACTTT. It specifies CASSQLGGNSPLHF.

The chain links TRBV23-1 to TRBJ1-6; D possibly corresponds to TRBD1 (5 bases). TRBV23-1 is labeled an ORF, and its function is uncertain. Trimming stripped 5 bases from V and 8 bases from J, with 25 bases between. CDR3 length equals 18 residues. In nucleotides, the CDR3 is TGCGCCAGCAGTGCCGGCGGGACCTCTGGGAGAGATGATTCACCCCTCCACTTT. Its translation: CASSAGGTSGRDDSPLHF.

The CDR3 sequence: CATSRDSPGQGVTGELFF. DNA for the CDR3: TGTGCCACCAGCAGAGATTCGCCGGGACAGGGGGTGACCGGGGAGCTGTTTTTT. This rearrangement joins TRBV15 to TRBJ2-2, with 11 nucleotides matching TRBD1. The CDR3 is made up of 18 amino acids. The junction had 8 bases not matched to a gene; V was cut back by 0 bases and J by 5 bases. Germline CDR1 and CDR2: LNHNV and YYDKDF (reference sequence). The variable domain in full, with the rest retrieved from reference TRBV15 and TRBJ2-2, is DAMVIQNPRYQVTQFGKPVTLSCSQTLNHNVMYWYQQKSSQAPKLLFHYYDKDFNNEADTPDNFQSRRPNTSFCFLDIRSPGLGDTAMYLCATSRDSPGQGVTGELFFGEGSRLTVL.

The V and J genes are TRBV5-1 and TRBJ1-2; no reliable D call. In germline, CDR1 is SGHRS, CDR2 YFSETQ. The CDR3 runs to 14 residues. The germline V and J ends were trimmed by 3 bases and 0 bases, with 9 bases remaining between them. CDR3 amino acids: CASSSVVANYGYTF. CDR3 nucleotide sequence: TGCGCCAGCAGCTCCGTAGTAGCTAACTATGGCTACACCTTC.

The chain employs TRBV11-2 and TRBJ2-1; maybe TRBD2 (6 bases). CDR1 is SGHAT, CDR2 FQNNGV, per germline. Trimming removed 0 bases from V and 8 bases from J, with 14 bases in between. The CDR3 is 15 residues long. The CDR3, as DNA: TGTGCCAGCAGCTTAGACCGACTAGGTCTCGATGAGCAGTTCTTC. Its protein is CASSLDRLGLDEQFF.

The gene calls are TRBV7-2 and TRBJ1-4; 8 positions agree with TRBD1. The V gene end was trimmed by 4 bases and the J gene end by 1 base; junction bases not matched to a gene: 2. The CDR3 loop spans 15 amino acids. Germline V gene sequence: CDR1 SGHTA, CDR2 FQGNSA. CDR3 in amino acids: CASSYTGGTNEKLFF. The CDR3 DNA reads TGTGCCAGCAGCTACACAGGGGGAACTAATGAAAAACTGTTTTTT.

This rearrangement joins TRBV7-2 to TRBJ2-2; perhaps TRBD1 as D (5 bases). Germline V gene data show CDR1 as SGHTA and CDR2 as FQGNSA. Trimming removed 0 bases from V and 4 bases from J, with 6 bases in between. This CDR3 is built from 14 residues. The DNA of the CDR3 is TGTGCCAGCAGCTTAGCAGGGGCCACCGGGGAGCTGTTTTTT. Residues: CASSLAGATGELFF.